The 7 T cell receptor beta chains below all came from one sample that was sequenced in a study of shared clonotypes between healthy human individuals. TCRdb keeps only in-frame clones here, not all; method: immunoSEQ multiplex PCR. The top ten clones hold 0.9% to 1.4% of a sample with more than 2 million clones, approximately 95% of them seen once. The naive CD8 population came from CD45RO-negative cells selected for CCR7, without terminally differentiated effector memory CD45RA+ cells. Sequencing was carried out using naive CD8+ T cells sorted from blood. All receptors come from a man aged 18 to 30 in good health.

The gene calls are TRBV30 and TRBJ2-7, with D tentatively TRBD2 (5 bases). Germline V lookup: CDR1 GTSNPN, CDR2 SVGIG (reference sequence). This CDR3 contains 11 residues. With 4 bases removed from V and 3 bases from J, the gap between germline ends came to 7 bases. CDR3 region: CAWTGVYEQYF. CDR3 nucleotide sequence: TGTGCCTGGACCGGGGTCTACGAGCAGTACTTC.

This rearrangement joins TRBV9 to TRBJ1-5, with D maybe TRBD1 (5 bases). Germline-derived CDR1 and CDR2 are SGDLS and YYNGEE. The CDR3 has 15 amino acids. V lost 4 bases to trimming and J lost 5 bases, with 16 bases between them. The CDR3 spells CASSPGAGSYQPQHF. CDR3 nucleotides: TGTGCCAGCAGCCCCGGGGCAGGGTCCTATCAGCCCCAGCATTTT. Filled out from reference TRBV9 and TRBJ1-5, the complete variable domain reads DSGVTQTPKHLITATGQRVTLRCSPRSGDLSVYWYQQSLDQGLQFLIQYYNGEERAKGNILERFSAQQFPDLHSELNLSSLELGDSALYFCASSPGAGSYQPQHFGDGTRLSIL.

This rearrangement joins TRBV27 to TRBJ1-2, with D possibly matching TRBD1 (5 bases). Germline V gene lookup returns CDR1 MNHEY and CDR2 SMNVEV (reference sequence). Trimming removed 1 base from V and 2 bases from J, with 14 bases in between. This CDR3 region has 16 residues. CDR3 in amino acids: CASSLFPERGNYGYTF. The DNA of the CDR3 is TGTGCCAGCAGTTTATTCCCTGAACGGGGGAACTATGGCTACACCTTC.

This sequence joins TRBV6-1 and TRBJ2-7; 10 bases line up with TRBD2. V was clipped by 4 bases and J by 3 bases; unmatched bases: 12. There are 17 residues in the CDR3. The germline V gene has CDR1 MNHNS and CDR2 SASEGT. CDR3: CASSARGASGRVYEQYF. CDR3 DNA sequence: TGTGCCAGCAGTGCCCGGGGGGCTAGCGGGAGAGTCTACGAGCAGTACTTC.

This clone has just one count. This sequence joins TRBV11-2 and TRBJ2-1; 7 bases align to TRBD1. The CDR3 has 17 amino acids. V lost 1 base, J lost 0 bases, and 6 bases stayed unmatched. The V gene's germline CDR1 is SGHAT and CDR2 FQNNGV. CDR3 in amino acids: CASSLGSGGVSYNEQFF. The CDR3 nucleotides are TGTGCCAGCAGCTTAGGTTCAGGGGGTGTCTCCTACAATGAGCAGTTCTTC.

CDR3 in amino acids: CASSSSGQGARTAYEQYF. The CDR3 nucleotides read TGTGCCAGCAGCTCCTCTGGACAGGGGGCGCGGACCGCCTACGAGCAGTACTTC. The V and J genes are TRBV7-6 and TRBJ2-7, with 11 positions matching TRBD1. Germline CDR1 reads SGHVS; CDR2 reads FNYEAQ. Germline trimming cut 4 bases from V and 2 bases from J; bases unmatched to any gene: 13. The CDR3 sequence is 18 residues long.

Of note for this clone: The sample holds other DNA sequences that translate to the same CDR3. The CDR3 DNA sequence: TGTGCCAGCAGTTTTGGCTTTGGCTACGAGCAGTACTTC. The encoded protein is CASSFGFGYEQYF. The J gene is TRBJ2-7, the V gene TRBV27; D not certain. Trimming took 3 bases from V and 3 from J, leaving 9 bases between them. The CDR3 totals 13 residues. The germline CDR1 and CDR2 sequences are MNHEY and SMNVEV (reference sequence).